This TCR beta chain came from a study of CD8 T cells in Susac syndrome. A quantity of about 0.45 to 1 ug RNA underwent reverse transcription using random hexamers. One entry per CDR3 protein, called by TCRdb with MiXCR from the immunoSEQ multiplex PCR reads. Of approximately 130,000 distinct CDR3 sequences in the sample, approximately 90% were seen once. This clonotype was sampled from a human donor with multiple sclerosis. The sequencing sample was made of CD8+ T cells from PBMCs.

CDR3 residues: CASSSQQGEFTEAFF. The DNA of the CDR3 is TGCGCCAGCAGCAGCCAACAGGGCGAATTCACTGAAGCTTTCTTT. This sequence joins TRBV4-1 and TRBJ1-1, with a possible D match to TRBD1 (6 bases). The CDR3 length is 15 residues. Trimming shortened V by 5 bases and J by 4 bases, and 17 bases separated the two germline ends. From germline, CDR1 is MGHRA and CDR2 YSYEKL.